The 3 T cell receptor beta chains in this list originate from one sample, sequenced in a study of human T cells and chemical hapten exposure (dated by TCRdb to the early 2020s). Per the publication, the time point label means: patch test 3, about 24 weeks after DPC sensitization. The label giving this sample's treatment or condition can be read as: therapeutic diphenylcyclopropenone sensitization with weekly scalp DPC. Receptors were amplified or captured by RACE. Sequenced using a NextSeq 500. TCRdb reworked the public reads: Q25 trimming with fastp, MiXCR clone assembly, productive beta chains retained. Rows are unified per CDR3 protein, each entry keeping the most common DNA and genes. This sample holds about 190,000 distinct CDR3 sequences; around 25% were observed only once. The ten largest make up approximately 2.5% of the sample. The specimen comprised whole blood, sampled in connection with sensitization to the hapten diphenylcyclopropenone (DPC). The receptors were gathered from a woman between 35 and 50 years old with alopecia areata. Some clones in this sample may be carry-over from other donors' samples.

The V call is TRBV29-1, the J call TRBJ2-7; D call uncertain. Germline V gene sequence: CDR1 SQVTM, CDR2 ANQGSEA. Trimming cost V 4 bases and J 2 bases, with 15 bases left between them. The CDR3 covers 14 residues. The CDR3 region is CSVVMGGLAYEQYF. Written as DNA, the CDR3 is TGCAGCGTTGTGATGGGTGGGTTGGCCTACGAGCAGTACTTC.

Many counts were recorded for this clonotype. This chain connects TRBV20-1 to TRBJ1-4, with unresolved D. Looked up from germline, CDR1 is DFQATT and CDR2 is SNEGSKA (reference sequence). The V end was cut by 1 base, the J end by 14 bases, with 11 bases between. This CDR3 spans 11 amino acids. The CDR3 spells CSARVGPWLFF. For the CDR3, the DNA is TGCAGTGCTAGAGTGGGTCCCTGGCTGTTTTTT.

The rearrangement links TRBV6-2 or TRBV6-3 to TRBJ2-7, with D possibly TRBD2 on 6 matching bases. V dropped 5 bases and J dropped 5 bases, with 13 bases sitting between them. Germline CDR1 is MNHEY and CDR2 is SVGEGT. CDR3 length equals 13 residues. The chain's CDR3 is CASSDPLAHEQYF. In nucleotides, the CDR3 is TGTGCCAGCAGTGACCCACTAGCCCACGAGCAGTACTTC.